This T cell receptor (beta chain) originates from a study of blood T cells in healthy people across ages. The germline CDR1 and CDR2 sequences are LGHNA and YSLEER. The CDR3 runs 16 residues. Alongside a J-beta primer mix, a sample-barcoded 5' primer served in a second PCR lasting about 6 to 11 cycles. Every single cDNA molecule received a tag from a template-switch adaptor with 12 random nucleotides. TCRdb used MiXCR to reprocess the 5' RACE reads, holding one entry per CDR3 protein. The sample lists 700,000 to 1,000,000 distinct CDR3 sequences, under 45% occurring once. General study findings and limits: A greater number of naive CD4+ cells and higher diversity distinguished long-lived donors from aged donors. Reliance upon unsorted PBMCs precluded definitive naive versus antigen-experienced comparison. Getting older went along with TCR beta diversity per million T cells dropping roughly linearly.

A note on this clonotype: Antigen specificity is unknown. The junction differs from germline at one of its ends, possibly a read error.

The origin of this receptor is a man in his sixties in good health. The V and J genes are TRBV4-3 and TRBJ1-2; D is perhaps TRBD1 (5 bases). The sequencing input was blood. The CDR3 loop reads CASSQDLQGVTYSYTF. CDR3 DNA: TGCGCCAGCAGCCAAGATCTCCAGGGTGTAACCTATAGCTACACCTTC.